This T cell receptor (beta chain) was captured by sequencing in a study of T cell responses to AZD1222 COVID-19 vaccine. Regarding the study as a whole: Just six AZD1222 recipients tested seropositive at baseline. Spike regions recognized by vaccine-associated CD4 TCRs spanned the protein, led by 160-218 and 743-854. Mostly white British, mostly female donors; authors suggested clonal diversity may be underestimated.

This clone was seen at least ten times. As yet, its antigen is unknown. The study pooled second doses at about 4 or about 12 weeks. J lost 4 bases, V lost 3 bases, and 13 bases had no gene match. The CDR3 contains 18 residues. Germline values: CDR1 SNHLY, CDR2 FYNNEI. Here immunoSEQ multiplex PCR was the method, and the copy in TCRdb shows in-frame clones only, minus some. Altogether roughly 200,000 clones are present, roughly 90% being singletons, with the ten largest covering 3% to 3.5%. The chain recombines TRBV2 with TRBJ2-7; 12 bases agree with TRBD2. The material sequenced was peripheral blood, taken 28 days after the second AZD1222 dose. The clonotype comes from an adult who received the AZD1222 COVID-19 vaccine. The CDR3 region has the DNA TGTGCCAGCAGTGAGGTTGTGCTAGCGGGAGGGCCTGGGTACGAGCAGTACTTC. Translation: CASSEVVLAGGPGYEQYF.